Listed below are T cell receptor beta chains from one sample, sequenced in a study of blood T cell repertoires in COVID-19. Repertoires were generated with immunoSEQ multiplex PCR, while TCRdb's copy carries only in-frame clones and drops some. The data hold fewer than 300,000 clones, with nearly 90% observed a single time. Sequenced material: peripheral blood. The receptors derive from a woman in her twenties or thirties with acute or convalescent COVID-19. Both conserved end residues are part of each CDR3. A D gene is named only where the DNA matches it firmly. Clone size is given for some rows only: seen once, a few or many times, or a class if the clone is expanded.

d_call j_call clone_size v_call cdr3_aa cdr3_nt
. TRBJ2-5 . TRBV11-2 CASSSLVKETQYF TGTGCCAGCAGCTCACTAGTGAAAGAGACCCAGTACTTC
TRBD1 TRBJ1-6 few TRBV27 CASTEGARNSPLHF TGTGCCAGCACCGAGGGGGCCCGGAATTCACCCCTCCACTTT
TRBD1 TRBJ2-7 . TRBV5-4 CASSLGQGNVF TGTGCCAGCAGCCTGGGACAGGGCAACGTCTTC
. TRBJ1-1 . TRBV10-3 CATIRDTKTEAFF TGTGCCACCATCCGGGACACCAAGACCGAAGCTTTCTTT
TRBD2 TRBJ2-2 . TRBV19 CASSIVAGVRTGELFF TGTGCCAGTAGTATTGTAGCGGGAGTTCGGACCGGGGAGCTGTTTTTT
. TRBJ1-2 . TRBV19 CASSNTPQGEYGYTF TGTGCCAGTAGTAATACCCCGCAGGGTGAATATGGCTACACCTTC
. TRBJ1-5 . TRBV4-1 CASSHRDTGIGNQPQHF TGCGCCAGCAGCCATAGGGATACAGGGATCGGCAATCAGCCCCAGCATTTT
. TRBJ2-1 . TRBV3-1/TRBV3-2 CASSLQKYEQFF TGTGCCAGCAGCCTTCAGAAATATGAGCAGTTCTTC
. TRBJ2-7 . TRBV6-2/TRBV6-3 CASSYRPRLRETSSYEQYF TGTGCCAGCAGTTACCGTCCGAGATTGAGGGAAACTAGCTCCTACGAGCAGTACTTC
. TRBJ2-7 . TRBV12-3/TRBV12-4 CASGRGVWYEQYF TGTGCCAGCGGTCGCGGGGTGTGGTACGAGCAGTACTTC
TRBD2 TRBJ2-3 . TRBV7-2 CASSLRSGRAQDTQYF TGTGCCAGCAGCTTAAGGAGCGGGAGGGCCCAAGATACGCAGTATTTT
. TRBJ1-2 . TRBV9 CASRQGYGYTF TGTGCCAGCAGACAGGGCTATGGCTACACCTTC
TRBD2 TRBJ2-1 . TRBV19 CASRSAGGSHNEQFF TGTGCCAGTAGGTCAGCGGGAGGGTCCCACAATGAGCAGTTCTTC
. TRBJ2-3 . TRBV6-5 CASRPRGSHTDTQYF TGTGCCAGCAGACCTAGGGGGTCACACACAGATACGCAGTATTTT
. TRBJ2-7 . TRBV13 CASSGEVSSYEQYF TGTGCCAGCAGCGGTGAGGTTAGCTCCTACGAGCAGTACTTC
TRBD2 TRBJ2-5 . TRBV11-2 CASSLGTSGNGETQYF TGTGCCAGCAGCTTAGGGACTAGCGGGAACGGTGAGACCCAGTACTTC
TRBD1 TRBJ1-2 . TRBV6-5 CASSSDRAYGYTF TGTGCCAGCAGCTCGGACAGGGCCTATGGCTACACCTTC
TRBD1 TRBJ1-1 . TRBV3-1/TRBV3-2 CASSPRTGGGEAFF TGTGCCAGCAGCCCCCGGACAGGGGGCGGGGAAGCTTTCTTT
TRBD1 TRBJ1-2 . TRBV19 CASSIETGRRYGYTF TGTGCCAGTAGTATTGAGACAGGGAGACGCTATGGCTACACCTTC
. TRBJ2-3 . TRBV24-1 CATSELVVDTQYF TGTGCCACCAGTGAACTAGTTGTAGATACGCAGTATTTT
TRBD2 TRBJ2-1 . TRBV2 CASSEARTSGNEQFF TGTGCCAGCAGTGAAGCCCGGACTAGCGGTAATGAGCAGTTCTTC
. TRBJ2-7 . TRBV28 CASSFKGERYEQYF TGTGCCAGCAGTTTCAAGGGGGAACGGTACGAGCAGTACTTC
. TRBJ1-3 . TRBV19 CASSMGGFASNSGNTIYF TGTGCCAGTAGTATGGGAGGGTTCGCGTCCAATTCTGGAAACACCATATATTTT
. TRBJ2-1 . TRBV21-1 CASSPHPRTGSNEQFF TGTGCCAGCAGCCCGCATCCCCGGACAGGGTCCAATGAGCAGTTCTTC
TRBD1 TRBJ2-4 . TRBV19 CASQMQGAAKNIQYF TGTGCCAGTCAAATGCAGGGGGCGGCCAAAAACATTCAGTACTTC
. TRBJ2-7 . TRBV5-1 CASSLQSYEQYF TGCGCCAGCAGCTTGCAGTCCTACGAGCAGTACTTC
TRBD2 TRBJ2-3 . TRBV6-2/TRBV6-3 CASSGLAGEYYF TGTGCCAGCAGCGGACTAGCGGGAGAATACTATTTT
TRBD2 TRBJ2-1 . TRBV15 CATSRELATGSGRRNEQFF TGTGCCACCAGCAGAGAACTCGCCACTGGAAGCGGGAGGCGCAATGAGCAGTTCTTC
. TRBJ2-5 . TRBV5-1 CASSLAGLVRLETQYF TGCGCCAGCAGCTTGGCCGGTTTGGTCCGACTAGAGACCCAGTACTTC
TRBD2 TRBJ2-5 . TRBV7-7 CASSPGTSGRSGETQYF TGTGCTAGCAGCCCAGGGACTAGCGGGAGGTCTGGGGAGACCCAGTACTTC
. TRBJ2-1 . TRBV29-1 CSVYGPYNEQFF TGCAGCGTCTACGGTCCCTACAATGAGCAGTTCTTC
. TRBJ1-3 . TRBV30 CAWSRAGHERNTIYF TGTGCCTGGAGTAGGGCAGGGCACGAGAGAAACACCATATATTTT
. TRBJ1-4 . TRBV18 CASSPIQAYPPNEKLFF TGTGCCAGCTCACCAATACAGGCTTACCCCCCCAATGAAAAACTGTTTTTT
TRBD1 TRBJ2-7 . TRBV14 CASSQDRGRFEQYF TGTGCCAGCAGCCAAGACAGGGGGCGGTTCGAGCAGTACTTC
. TRBJ2-5 . TRBV21-1 CASSKAVRKDRDRGQETQYF TGTGCCAGCAGCAAAGCCGTGAGGAAAGACCGGGACAGGGGCCAAGAGACCCAGTACTTC
. TRBJ2-2 few TRBV5-4 CASTPEAGELFF TGTGCCAGCACCCCGGAGGCCGGGGAGCTGTTTTTT
TRBD1 TRBJ2-3 . TRBV7-9 CASSLRGRGSPDTQYF TGTGCCAGCAGCTTACGCGGCAGGGGGTCGCCAGATACGCAGTATTTT
TRBD1 TRBJ1-4 . TRBV29-1 CSVTGQNNEKLFF TGCAGCGTGACGGGACAGAATAATGAAAAACTGTTTTTT
TRBD1 TRBJ2-7 . TRBV4-1 CASSHAETGAYEQYF TGCGCCAGCAGCCATGCGGAGACAGGGGCTTACGAGCAGTACTTC
TRBD1 TRBJ1-2 . TRBV30 CAWSDTGAYGYTF TGTGCCTGGAGCGATACAGGGGCCTATGGCTACACCTTC
. TRBJ2-1 . TRBV5-6 CASSTLGGASYNEQFF TGTGCCAGCAGCACCCTTGGGGGCGCATCCTACAATGAGCAGTTCTTC
. TRBJ1-1 . TRBV12-3/TRBV12-4 CASSLLGGAFF TGTGCCAGCAGTTTGTTAGGGGGAGCTTTCTTT
. TRBJ2-7 . TRBV3-1/TRBV3-2 CASSQSGVIYEQYF TGTGCCAGCAGCCAATCGGGGGTTATCTACGAGCAGTACTTC
. TRBJ2-3 . TRBV7-9 CASSEDVTDTQYF TGTGCCAGCAGCGAGGATGTAACAGATACGCAGTATTTT
. TRBJ2-1 . TRBV5-1 CASSPEEAPYNEQFF TGCGCCAGCAGCCCGGAGGAGGCGCCTTACAATGAGCAGTTCTTC
. TRBJ2-3 . TRBV7-2 CASSTGLLGTQYF TGTGCCAGCAGCACGGGACTTTTAGGTACGCAGTATTTT
. TRBJ1-5 . TRBV23-1 CASSQFNSHSNQPQHF TGCGCCAGCAGTCAATTTAACAGTCATAGCAATCAGCCCCAGCATTTT
. TRBJ1-1 . TRBV9 CASSVEPQGSPNTEAFF TGTGCCAGCAGCGTAGAGCCCCAGGGGAGCCCCAACACTGAAGCTTTCTTT
. TRBJ2-5 once TRBV19 CASSIAPRVPVQETQYF TGTGCCAGTAGTATAGCTCCCAGGGTACCCGTCCAAGAGACCCAGTACTTC
. TRBJ2-3 . TRBV9 CASSYGVGGTDTQYF TGTGCCAGCAGCTACGGGGTTGGAGGCACAGATACGCAGTATTTT
TRBD1 TRBJ2-7 . TRBV2 CASSESGGQGYEQYF TGTGCCAGCAGTGAATCTGGGGGACAGGGCTACGAGCAGTACTTC